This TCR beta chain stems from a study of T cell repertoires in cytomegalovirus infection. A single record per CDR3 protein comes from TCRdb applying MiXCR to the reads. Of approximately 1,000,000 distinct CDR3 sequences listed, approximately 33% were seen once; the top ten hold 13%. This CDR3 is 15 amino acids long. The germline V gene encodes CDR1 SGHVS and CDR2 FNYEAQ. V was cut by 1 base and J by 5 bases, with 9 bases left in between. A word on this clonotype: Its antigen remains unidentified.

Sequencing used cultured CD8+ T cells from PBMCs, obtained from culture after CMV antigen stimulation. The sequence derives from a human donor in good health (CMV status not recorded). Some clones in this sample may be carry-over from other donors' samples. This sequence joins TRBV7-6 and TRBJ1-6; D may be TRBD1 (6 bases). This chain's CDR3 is CASSLGGGHNSPLHF. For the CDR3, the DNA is TGTGCCAGCAGCTTAGGGGGGGGCCATAATTCACCCCTCCACTTT.